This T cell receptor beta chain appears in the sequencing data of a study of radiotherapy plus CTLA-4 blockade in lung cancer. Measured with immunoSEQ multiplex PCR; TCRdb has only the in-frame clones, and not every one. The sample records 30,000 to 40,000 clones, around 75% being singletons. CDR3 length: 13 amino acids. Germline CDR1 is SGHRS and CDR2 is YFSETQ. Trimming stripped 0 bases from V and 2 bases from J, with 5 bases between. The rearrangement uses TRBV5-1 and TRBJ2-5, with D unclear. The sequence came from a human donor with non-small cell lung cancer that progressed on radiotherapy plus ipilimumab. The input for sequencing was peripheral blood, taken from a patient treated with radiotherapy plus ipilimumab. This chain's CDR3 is CASSLASQETQYF. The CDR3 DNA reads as TGCGCCAGCAGCTTGGCTTCACAAGAGACCCAGTACTTC.